A single sample gave rise to the 16 T cell receptor beta chains below, sequenced in a study of response to subunit inactivated influenza vaccine. TCRdb reanalysed the RT-PCR reads using MiXCR and keeps one entry per CDR3 protein. The sample contains 150,000 to 200,000 distinct CDR3 sequences, less than 15% of which appear only once. The same specimen was also included in a second study, on T cells expressing NK-cell markers. That paper states: Scientists made TCR beta cDNA using 5'RACE template switching with UMIs.

Material: CD8+ T cells sorted from PBMCs, obtained roughly 13 days after vaccination. Source of these receptors: a man aged 45 to 65 who received an inactivated influenza vaccine.

This clonotype occurred a few times. The V call is TRBV18, the J call TRBJ2-5; 7 nucleotides line up with TRBD1. Germline lookup yields CDR1 KGHSH and CDR2 LQKENI. CDR3 length equals 16 residues. V shed 0 bases, J shed 5 bases, and the junction held 9 bases outside the gene matches. Here the CDR3 DNA reads TGTGCCAGCTCACCACCTTCAGACAGGGTCGGCGAGACCCAGTACTTC. It yields the protein CASSPPSDRVGETQYF.

The chain is built from TRBV28 and TRBJ1-5; no definite D call. Trimming took off 2 bases at V and 3 bases at J, with 8 bases between the two ends. This CDR3 is 14 amino acids long. CDR1 is MDHEN, CDR2 SYDVKM, per germline. The CDR3 is CASSLSGFNQPQHF. As DNA, the CDR3 is TGTGCCAGCAGTTTAAGTGGCTTCAATCAGCCCCAGCATTTT.

This clonotype has more than one count but fewer than ten. This sequence joins TRBV2 and TRBJ2-1; TRBD2 matches 11 bases. Germline CDR1 reads SNHLY; CDR2 reads FYNNEI. The CDR3 runs to 15 residues. Trimming took 9 bases from V and 5 from J; bases not matched to a gene: 9. CDR3 loop: CARQIAGGPDNEQFF. The CDR3 coding sequence is TGTGCCAGGCAAATAGCGGGGGGGCCCGACAATGAGCAGTTCTTC.

The CDR3 nucleotides are TGCGCCAGCAGCCCCCAGACCTGGGGGCCAACTAGCACAGATACGCAGTATTTT. It translates to CASSPQTWGPTSTDTQYF. V gene TRBV5-1 combines with J gene TRBJ2-3, with D maybe TRBD1 (6 bases). V lost 4 bases, J lost 0 bases, and 21 bases lay in between. The V gene's germline CDR1 is SGHRS and CDR2 YFSETQ. The CDR3 covers 18 residues.

V usage is TRBV7-9 and J usage is TRBJ2-2; weak D call: TRBD2 (5 bases). CDR1 is SEHNR and CDR2 is FQNEAQ in the germline V gene (reference sequence). The CDR3 is 15 amino acids. The ends were cut back, 5 bases at V and 6 bases at J, with 16 bases in the middle. This chain's CDR3 is CASSNGLALAGELFF. The DNA for the CDR3 is TGTGCCAGCAGCAACGGACTGGCCTTGGCCGGGGAGCTGTTTTTT.

The rearrangement joins TRBV15 to TRBJ1-2; D gene uncertain. In germline, CDR1 is LNHNV, CDR2 YYDKDF (reference sequence). Between the trimmed V and J ends, which lost 0 bases and 8 bases, there was a span of 13 bases. The CDR3 length is 14 residues. The CDR3 protein is CATSRDGGRPGYTF. For the CDR3, the DNA is TGTGCCACCAGCAGAGATGGTGGACGACCCGGCTACACCTTC.

This clonotype was detected ten times or more. The chain couples TRBV5-1 to TRBJ2-5, with D unresolved. Trimming took off 7 bases at V and 1 base at J, with 8 bases between the two ends. Germline CDR1 and CDR2: SGHRS and YFSETQ. This CDR3 contains 12 residues. CDR3 sequence: CASRESQETQYF. Written as DNA, the CDR3 is TGCGCCAGCCGAGAATCCCAAGAGACCCAGTACTTC.

This clonotype was detected only a few times. The genes are TRBV15 and TRBJ2-7, with 7 bases that match TRBD1. Trimming took 5 bases from V and 2 from J; bases not matched to a gene: 6. This CDR3 spans 14 amino acids. Per the germline V gene, CDR1 is LNHNV and CDR2 is YYDKDF (reference sequence). In DNA, the CDR3 is TGTGCCACCAGCCGCACAGGGGACACCTACGAGCAGTACTTC. Protein product: CATSRTGDTYEQYF.

This clonotype was observed a few times. The V call is TRBV29-1, the J call TRBJ1-2; 9 bases align to TRBD1. The CDR3 consists of 12 residues. With 6 bases clipped from V and 4 bases from J, the junction kept 3 bases outside the gene matches. Germline lookup yields CDR1 SQVTM and CDR2 ANQGSEA. CDR3 loop: CSVPTGGYGYTF. The CDR3 nucleotides are TGCAGCGTCCCGACAGGGGGCTATGGCTACACCTTC.

Ten or more counts support this clonotype. The chain links TRBV7-9 to TRBJ1-3; D possibly corresponds to TRBD1 (6 bases). The CDR3 sequence is 14 residues long. Between the trimmed V and J ends, which lost 7 bases and 1 base, there was a span of 11 bases. CDR1 SEHNR and CDR2 FQNEAQ come from the germline V gene (reference sequence). CDR3: CASTTTGSGNTIYF. The CDR3 DNA reads as TGTGCCAGCACCACTACAGGGTCTGGAAACACCATATATTTT.

This clonotype has a handful of counts. The chain has TRBV7-9 and TRBJ2-1, with 7 bases identical to TRBD2. Germline-derived CDR1 and CDR2 are SEHNR and FQNEAQ (reference sequence). This CDR3 has 15 amino acids. The junction had 3 bases not matched to a gene; V was cut back by 4 bases and J by 0 bases. CDR3 region: CASSSGRDSYNEQFF. In DNA, the CDR3 is TGTGCCAGCAGCTCTGGGAGGGACTCCTACAATGAGCAGTTCTTC.

This clonotype has a handful of counts. This chain connects TRBV9 to TRBJ2-3; 8 bases line up with TRBD2. V was pared by 0 bases and J by 0 bases, with 6 bases of the junction left unmatched. This CDR3 spans 17 amino acids. Looked up from germline, CDR1 is SGDLS and CDR2 is YYNGEE. CDR3 residues: CASSVVAGGTSTDTQYF. CDR3 in DNA: TGTGCCAGCAGCGTAGTTGCGGGGGGCACTAGCACAGATACGCAGTATTTT.

The chain carries TRBV5-4 and TRBJ2-1, with 8 bases lining up with TRBD1. The CDR3 loop spans 14 amino acids. Losses at the gene ends were 4 bases for V and 4 bases for J; bases not matched to a gene: 4. Germline lookup yields CDR1 SGHNT and CDR2 YYREEE (reference sequence). CDR3 sequence reads: CASSQDREYNEQFF. The CDR3 DNA reads TGTGCCAGCAGCCAGGACAGGGAATACAATGAGCAGTTCTTC.

This sequence joins TRBV3-1 and TRBJ2-1; 14 positions match TRBD2. Germline V gene sequence: CDR1 LGHDT, CDR2 YNNKEL (reference sequence). Trimming cost V 11 bases and J 6 bases; bases outside gene matches: 15. The CDR3 totals 17 residues. The CDR3 region is CACCQMTSGGASNEQFF. The CDR3 coding sequence is TGTGCCTGCTGCCAGATGACTAGCGGGGGGGCGAGCAATGAGCAGTTCTTC.

V gene TRBV29-1 combines with J gene TRBJ1-1; D unclear. Germline lookup yields CDR1 SQVTM and CDR2 ANQGSEA. Trimming took 3 bases from V and 4 from J, leaving 9 bases between them. This CDR3 has 12 amino acids. Here the CDR3 reads CSVDGGSTEAFF. The CDR3 DNA sequence: TGCAGCGTTGACGGAGGAAGCACTGAAGCTTTCTTT.

This clonotype was detected ten times or more. The genes are TRBV4-2 and TRBJ2-3, with D perhaps TRBD1 (6 bases). The CDR3 is 16 amino acids. Per germline, CDR1 LGHNA and CDR2 YNFKEQ. Trimming left V 4 bases short and J 0 bases short, with 14 bases between. CDR3 nucleotide sequence: TGTGCCAGCAGCCCCAGATACAGGGCTAGCACAGATACGCAGTATTTT. This gives the protein CASSPRYRASTDTQYF.